These 17 T cell receptor beta chains share one sample of origin, sequenced in a study of T cells in Graves' hyperthyroidism and ophthalmopathy. TCR beta CDR3 region amplification was performed from RNA transcripts. First-round RT-PCR targeting the TCR CDR3 was performed with the HTBI primer set. One entry per CDR3 protein results from TCRdb running MiXCR on the multiplex PCR reads. This sample has over 550,000 distinct CDR3 sequences, with over 15% found just once. Sequencing input: blood. The receptors here all came from a woman aged 18-29 years with Graves' hyperthyroidism.

Regarding this clonotype: The CDR3 does not close with the conserved phenylalanine or tryptophan, likely indicating a read error. This chain uses TRBV9 with TRBJ1-2; D call uncertain. Germline values: CDR1 SGDLS, CDR2 YYNGEE. The length of the CDR3 is 11 residues. Trimming took 3 bases from V and 1 from J, leaving 1 base between them. CDR3 sequence reads: CASSDNYGYTL. In nucleotides, the CDR3 is TGTGCCAGCAGCGATAACTATGGCTACACCCTC.

This clonotype was counted ten times or more. The chain couples TRBV5-6 to TRBJ2-7; TRBD2 aligns across 10 bases. Losses at the gene ends were 1 base for V and 6 bases for J; bases not matched to a gene: 10. The CDR3 totals 16 residues. Germline lookup yields CDR1 SGHDT and CDR2 YYEEEE. The CDR3 sequence: CASSLIAGGLISEQYF. CDR3 DNA: TGTGCCAGCAGCTTGATAGCGGGAGGCCTTATTTCCGAGCAGTACTTC.

This clonotype was counted at least ten times. The chain carries TRBV5-1 and TRBJ2-7, with 8 nucleotides matching TRBD2. The trim removed 4 bases at V and 5 bases at J, leaving 11 bases unmatched. The CDR3 is 15 residues long. Germline V gene lookup returns CDR1 SGHRS and CDR2 YFSETQ. The CDR3 sequence is CASSHDFAGGNEQYF. CDR3 nucleotides: TGCGCCAGCAGCCACGACTTTGCGGGGGGCAACGAGCAGTACTTC.

This rearrangement joins TRBV19 to TRBJ2-1, with 10 bases identical to TRBD2. V lost 3 bases and J lost 10; bases outside the gene matches: 3. Germline CDR1 is LNHDA and CDR2 is SQIVND (reference sequence). The CDR3 consists of 13 residues. Here the CDR3 reads CASSIKREGEQFF. As DNA, the CDR3 is TGTGCCAGTAGTATTAAGCGGGAGGGGGAGCAGTTCTTC.

Many counts were recorded for this clonotype. This chain connects TRBV7-2 to TRBJ2-3, with D possibly being TRBD1 or TRBD2 (5 bases each). Trimming removed 0 bases at V and 2 bases at J, with 9 bases between. This CDR3 has 15 residues. Germline-derived CDR1 and CDR2 are SGHTA and FQGNSA. CDR3 DNA: TGTGCCAGCAGCTTAGCCCCGGGGCCCACAGATACGCAGTATTTT. Residues: CASSLAPGPTDTQYF. Full variable domain (rest looked up from reference TRBV7-2 and TRBJ2-3): GAGVSQSPSNKVTEKGKDVELRCDPISGHTALYWYRQSLGQGLEFLIYFQGNSAPDKSGLPSDRFSAERTGGSVSTLTIQRTQQEDSAVYLCASSLAPGPTDTQYFGPGTRLTVL.

As concerns this clonotype: Just one base apart from a much larger clone, this may be a read error. V is TRBV12-3 or TRBV12-4 and J is TRBJ2-5; possible D gene TRBD2, 5 bases. The CDR3 extends over 14 amino acids. The germline V and J ends were trimmed by 7 bases and 4 bases, with 16 bases remaining between them. The CDR3 here is CASTPGLPPETQYF. The CDR3 DNA reads as TGTGCCAGCACTCCCGGACTCCCCCCAGAGACCCAGTACTTC.

This clonotype was recorded at least ten times. V gene TRBV3-1 combines with J gene TRBJ2-7; D perhaps matches TRBD2 (6 bases). From germline, CDR1 is LGHDT and CDR2 YNNKEL (reference sequence). The V end was cut by 4 bases, the J end by 0 bases, with 13 bases between. The CDR3 runs 15 residues. CDR3: CASSPGRGSSYEQYF. The CDR3 DNA follows: TGTGCCAGCAGCCCGGGACGGGGGTCCTCCTACGAGCAGTACTTC.

Many counts were recorded for this clonotype. The CDR3 nucleotides are TGTGCCATCAGTGCACTGTCTGGGCAGGATTCTGGCTACACCTTC. This translates into CAISALSGQDSGYTF. The J gene is TRBJ1-2, the V gene TRBV10-3; D is ambiguous. Trimming removed 4 bases at V and 7 bases at J, with 19 bases between. The CDR3 totals 15 residues. Germline values: CDR1 ENHRY, CDR2 SYGVKD.

V is TRBV12-3 or TRBV12-4 and J is TRBJ1-2, with 10 bases that match TRBD1. The CDR3 totals 14 residues. V dropped 6 bases and J dropped 7; count of bases not matched to a gene: 8. CDR3 DNA sequence: TGTGCCAGCAGCACCAAGACAGGGGGCTTTGGCTACACCTTC. Translating it yields CASSTKTGGFGYTF.

This clonotype is a singleton in its sample. J is TRBJ1-1 and V is TRBV20-1; possible D gene TRBD1, 6 bases. CDR3 size: 14 residues. CDR1 DFQATT and CDR2 SNEGSKA come from the germline V gene (reference sequence). V was shortened by 0 bases and J by 4 bases, with 12 bases between the two germline ends. DNA of the CDR3: TGCAGTGCTAGAGAAAGGGGGAGAGGCACTGAAGCTTTCTTT. This encodes CSARERGRGTEAFF.

This sequence joins TRBV20-1 and TRBJ2-5; possibly TRBD1 for D (5 bases). The CDR3 length is 14 residues. Trimming took 3 bases from V and 0 from J, leaving 11 bases between them. The germline CDR1 and CDR2 sequences are DFQATT and SNEGSKA (reference sequence). CDR3 protein: CSASQQGDQETQYF. The CDR3 DNA reads as TGCAGTGCTAGCCAGCAGGGTGACCAAGAGACCCAGTACTTC.

This clonotype was observed a few times. CDR3 coding DNA: TGCAGTGCTTCAACCACCGGGACAGGGTATTCACCCCTCCACTTT. It translates to CSASTTGTGYSPLHF. V and J are TRBV20-1 and TRBJ1-6, with 9 bases lining up with TRBD1. Germline CDR1 reads DFQATT; CDR2 reads SNEGSKA (reference sequence). Trimming at V came to 5 bases and at J to 8 bases, leaving 10 bases not matched to a gene. The CDR3 has 15 residues.

In this sample, this clonotype turned up a few times. The chain carries TRBV28 and TRBJ2-3; no definite D call. V was cut by 3 bases and J by 2 bases, with 15 bases left in between. The CDR3 is 16 residues long. CDR1 MDHEN and CDR2 SYDVKM come from the germline V gene. This CDR3 is CASSFGSGSLTDTQYF. The CDR3 DNA reads as TGTGCCAGCAGTTTCGGATCGGGCAGCCTCACAGATACGCAGTATTTT.

The genes are TRBV12-3 or TRBV12-4 and TRBJ2-5; D is unclear. The CDR3 covers 16 residues. The V gene lost 0 bases and the J gene lost 4 bases, with 15 bases spanning the gap. CDR3 nucleotides: TGTGCCAGCAGTTTAGCGCTCACAGCCGACCTAGAGACCCAGTACTTC. Its protein is CASSLALTADLETQYF.

The sample holds many counts of this clonotype. The V call is TRBV7-9, the J call TRBJ2-7; D gene unclear. V was trimmed by 1 base and J by 3 bases, leaving 13 bases between them. The CDR3 has 15 amino acids. The germline CDR1 and CDR2 sequences are SEHNR and FQNEAQ (reference sequence). CDR3 in amino acids: CASSLGSRTGYEQYF. CDR3 sequence (DNA): TGTGCCAGCAGCTTAGGGAGCAGGACCGGCTACGAGCAGTACTTC.

In this sample, this clonotype turned up a few times. V and J are TRBV5-6 and TRBJ2-7; 7 positions match TRBD2. J gave up 5 bases and V 3 bases, and 11 bases lay outside the gene matches. Germline CDR1 SGHDT, CDR2 YYEEEE. The CDR3 spans 15 residues. In nucleotides, the CDR3 is TGTGCCAGCAGCTGGGGAGGGAGAAGGGGCGACGAGCAGTACTTC. This codes for CASSWGGRRGDEQYF.

This clonotype was recorded at least ten times. The chain recombines TRBV12-3 or TRBV12-4 with TRBJ2-5; 8 nucleotides agree with TRBD2. The CDR3 contains 16 residues. Germline trimming cut 7 bases from V and 5 bases from J; bases unmatched to any gene: 15. This CDR3 is CASKLIGTPGGETQYF. For the CDR3, the DNA is TGTGCCAGCAAGCTAATCGGGACCCCGGGGGGGGAGACCCAGTACTTC.